This T cell receptor beta chain was observed in a study of T-cell memory formation after mild COVID-19. One entry per CDR3 protein, called by TCRdb with MiXCR from the 5' RACE reads. Seen here are some 43,000 distinct CDR3 sequences, approximately 6.5% observed once, and the top ten hold roughly 0.85%. Notes on the study in general: CD4/CD8 balance held among clones contracting day 15 to 85, and later expanders leaned CD4+. The main location of contracting CD4+ clones was CM and EM, and that of contracting CD8+ clones was EMRA. There were some responding clones in pre-infection memory, which suggested that cross-reactive memory had joined.

This clonotype has ten or more counts. Its antigen is currently unknown. CDR1 and CDR2 (germline): MGHDK, SYGVNS. Trimming removed 1 base from V and 6 bases from J; junction bases left unmatched: 4. There are 15 residues in the CDR3. The rearrangement links TRBV25-1 to TRBJ2-1, with TRBD2 matching over 9 bases. Specimen: PBMCs or a T cell subset sorted from them (not recorded which). This sequence originates from an adult who had mild COVID-19 (a few samples of this study predate the infection). Cell type and time point are not known. The CDR3 nucleotides read TGTGCCAGCAGTGAATGGGCGGGAGGGCGCAATGAGCAGTTCTTC. Encoded protein: CASSEWAGGRNEQFF.